This TCR beta chain was observed in a study of blood T cell repertoires in COVID-19. Whole-study context: Donors in the United States, Italy and Spain gave samples during acute or convalescent COVID-19. Sample material is recorded as cDNA or gDNA derived from T cells, B-cell-depleted T cells, or PBMCs.

Authors' analysis steps: How many nucleated cells were present was estimated from reference gene primer amplification. Generated by immunoSEQ multiplex PCR, the TCRdb table keeps only in-frame clones and is missing some. V, J and clone size derive from that table, while D and trimming were established from the DNA sequence. Of roughly 200,000 clones in the sample, 84% were seen once. Germline V CDR1 and CDR2: DFQATT, SNEGSKA (reference sequence). V lost 6 bases, J lost 5 bases, and 7 bases lay in between. The CDR3 totals 10 residues. V usage is TRBV20-1 and J usage is TRBJ2-5; D ambiguous. This TCR came from a woman aged 70 to 79 with active or convalescent COVID-19. The sample consisted of peripheral blood. The CDR3 DNA sequence: TGCAGTGCCGACGGGGAGACCCAGTACTTC. It codes for CSADGETQYF.